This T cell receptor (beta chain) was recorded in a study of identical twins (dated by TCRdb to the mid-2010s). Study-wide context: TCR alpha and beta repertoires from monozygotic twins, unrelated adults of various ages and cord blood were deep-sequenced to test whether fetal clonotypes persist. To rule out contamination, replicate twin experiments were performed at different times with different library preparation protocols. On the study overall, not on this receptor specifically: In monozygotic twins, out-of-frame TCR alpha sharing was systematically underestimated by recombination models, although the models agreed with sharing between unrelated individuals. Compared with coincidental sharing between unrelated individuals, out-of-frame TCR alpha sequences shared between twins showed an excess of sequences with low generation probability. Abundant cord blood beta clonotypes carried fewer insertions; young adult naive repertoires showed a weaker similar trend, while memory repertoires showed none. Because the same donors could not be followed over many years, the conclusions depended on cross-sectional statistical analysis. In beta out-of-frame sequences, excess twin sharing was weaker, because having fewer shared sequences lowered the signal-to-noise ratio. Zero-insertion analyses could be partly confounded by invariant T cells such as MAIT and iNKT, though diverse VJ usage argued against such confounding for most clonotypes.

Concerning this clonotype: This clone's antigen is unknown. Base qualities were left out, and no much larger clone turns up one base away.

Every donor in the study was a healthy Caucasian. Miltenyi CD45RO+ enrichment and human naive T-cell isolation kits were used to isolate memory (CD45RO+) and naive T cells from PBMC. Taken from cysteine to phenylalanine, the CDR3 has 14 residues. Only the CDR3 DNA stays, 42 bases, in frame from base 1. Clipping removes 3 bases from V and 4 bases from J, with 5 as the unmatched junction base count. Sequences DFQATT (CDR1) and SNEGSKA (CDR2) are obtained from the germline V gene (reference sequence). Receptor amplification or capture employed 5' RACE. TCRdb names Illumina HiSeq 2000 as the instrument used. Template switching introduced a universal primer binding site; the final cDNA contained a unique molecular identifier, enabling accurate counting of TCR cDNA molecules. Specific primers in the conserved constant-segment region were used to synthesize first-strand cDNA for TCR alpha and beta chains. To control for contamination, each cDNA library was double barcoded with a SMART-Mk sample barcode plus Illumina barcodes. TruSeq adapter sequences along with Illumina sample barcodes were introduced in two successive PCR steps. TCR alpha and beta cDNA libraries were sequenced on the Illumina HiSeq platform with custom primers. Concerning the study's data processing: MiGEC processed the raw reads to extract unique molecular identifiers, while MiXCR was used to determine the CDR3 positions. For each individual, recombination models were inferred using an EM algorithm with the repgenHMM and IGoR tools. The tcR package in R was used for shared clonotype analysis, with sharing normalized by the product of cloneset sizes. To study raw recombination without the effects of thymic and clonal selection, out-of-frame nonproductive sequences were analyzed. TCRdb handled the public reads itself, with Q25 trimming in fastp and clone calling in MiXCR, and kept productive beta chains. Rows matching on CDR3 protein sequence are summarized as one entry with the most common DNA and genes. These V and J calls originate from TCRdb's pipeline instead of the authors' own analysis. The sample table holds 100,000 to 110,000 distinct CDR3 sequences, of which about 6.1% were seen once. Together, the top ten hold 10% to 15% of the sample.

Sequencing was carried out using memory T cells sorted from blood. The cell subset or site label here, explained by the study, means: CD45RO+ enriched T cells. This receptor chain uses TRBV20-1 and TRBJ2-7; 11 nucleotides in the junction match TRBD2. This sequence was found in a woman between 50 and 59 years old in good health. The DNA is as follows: TGCAGTGCTAGCCCGGGACTAGCGGTATACGAGCAGTACTTC. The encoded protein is CSASPGLAVYEQYF.